These T cell receptor beta chains were read from a single sample in a study of regulatory T cells in long-lasting Graves disease. TCRdb analysed the multiplex PCR reads with MiXCR anew, one entry per CDR3 protein. Of about 460,000 distinct CDR3 sequences in the sample, 20% to 25% were seen once. This sample comprised peripheral blood mononuclear cells (PBMCs), obtained when the disease was refractory, from a patient treated with antithyroid drugs. Receptor source: a female donor with Graves disease. Each CDR3 is given with its conserved first and last residue. D genes are given only for firm matches. The size of a clone is reported for some rows only, either as once, few or many, or as a class for expanded clones.

>TRBJ1-1|.|many|TRBV28
TGTGCCAGCAGTTTACACAAGCGAGAAACTGAAGCTTTCTTT
CASSLHKRETEAFF
>TRBJ1-1|.|many|TRBV12-3/TRBV12-4
TGTGCCAGCAGTCTGGGGGGAGACACTGAAGCTTTCTTT
CASSLGGDTEAFF
>TRBJ1-2|.|.|TRBV7-8
TGTGCCAGCAGCCCTAAGGACAAATTTAGGCCCACCTTC
CASSPKDKFRPTF
>TRBJ1-2|.|many|TRBV2
TGTGCCAGCAGTGAAGAGGGTAGCAGAAGGGGCTACACCTTC
CASSEEGSRRGYTF
>TRBJ2-2|.|.|TRBV9
TGTGCCAGCAGCGTTATGACAGGACCACACGGGGAGCTGTTTTTT
CASSVMTGPHGELFF
>TRBJ2-7|TRBD2|few|TRBV4-3
TGCGCCAGCAGCCAAGAGATAAGCGGGGGATACGAGCAGTACTTC
CASSQEISGGYEQYF
>TRBJ2-7|TRBD1|few|TRBV6-2/TRBV6-3
TGTGCCAGCAGTGAAGGACAGGGGAGGCCCTACGAGCAGTACTTC
CASSEGQGRPYEQYF
>TRBJ2-2|TRBD2|.|TRBV5-4
TGTGCCAGCAGCCGGACTAGCGGGGCGGGCGGGGAGCTGTTTTTT
CASSRTSGAGGELFF
>TRBJ1-2|.|many|TRBV7-9
TGTGCCAGCAGCTTTGGCAGTACATTAGGCGACTATGGCTACACCTTC
CASSFGSTLGDYGYTF
>TRBJ2-5|.|.|TRBV9
TGTGCCAGCAGCGGCAGGGAATTTGGGCCGGGGGAGACCCAGTACTTC
CASSGREFGPGETQYF
>TRBJ2-3|.|.|TRBV7-2
TGTGCCAGCAGCTTTGCCCGGGACGCCGTCACAGATACGCAGTATTTT
CASSFARDAVTDTQYF
>TRBJ2-6|.|many|TRBV12-3/TRBV12-4
TGTGCCAGCAGTTCTGAGAACTCTGGGGCCAACGTCCTGACTTTC
CASSSENSGANVLTF
>TRBJ1-1|.|.|TRBV6-1
TGTGCCAGCAGTGTAGGGACGTCAGAAGCTTTCTTT
CASSVGTSEAFF
>TRBJ2-7|.|many|TRBV28
TGTGCCACCCGGGGTCCAGGGGAGCAGTACTTC
CATRGPGEQYF
>TRBJ2-5|.|many|TRBV28
TGTGCCAGCAGTTTCGGGTCGGGACGCCAAGAGACCCAGTACTTC
CASSFGSGRQETQYF
>TRBJ1-2|TRBD1|once|TRBV28
TGTGCCAGCAGGATATTCAGGGGGCGAGACTCTCACTATGGCTACACCTTC
CASRIFRGRDSHYGYTF
>TRBJ2-7|.|many|TRBV10-3
TGTGCCATCAGTGCGACAGGTTCCGAGCAGTACTTC
CAISATGSEQYF
>TRBJ2-2|.|.|TRBV30
TGTGCCCCCACAGGGAATGATAACACCGGGGAGCTGTTTTTT
CAPTGNDNTGELFF
>TRBJ1-2|TRBD1|many|TRBV20-1
TGCAGTGACGTTGGGACAGGGCTCTCGGATGGCTACACCTTC
CSDVGTGLSDGYTF
>TRBJ2-5|.|many|TRBV29-1
TGCAGCCCGCAACAGGGAGAGACCCAGTACTTC
CSPQQGETQYF
>TRBJ1-5|.|.|TRBV6-1
TGTGCCAGCAGAGAGGGTTTGGGCAATCAGCCCCAGCATTTT
CASREGLGNQPQHF
>TRBJ2-3|.|.|TRBV5-1
TGCGCCAGCAGCCCCACCCGACTAGGTACGCAGTATTTT
CASSPTRLGTQYF
>TRBJ2-2|.|few|TRBV29-1
TGCAGCGTTGAAGGTCGGGGGCTATACACCGGGGAGCTGTTTTTT
CSVEGRGLYTGELFF
>TRBJ1-5|.|many|TRBV10-3
TGTGCCATCAGTGACGAACGGGGTCAGCCCCAGCATTTT
CAISDERGQPQHF
>TRBJ1-1|.|few|TRBV4-1
TGCGCCAGCAGCCAAGGCCTGGACGGGAACACTGAAGCTTTCTTT
CASSQGLDGNTEAFF
>TRBJ2-5|.|.|TRBV6-4
TGTGCCAGCAGTTACTCTGAGGCCCAAGAGACCCAGTACTTC
CASSYSEAQETQYF
>TRBJ2-2|.|once|TRBV5-1
TGCGCCAGCAGCGCCGGACAGATTAACACCGGGGAGCTGTTTTTT
CASSAGQINTGELFF
>TRBJ1-2|.|.|TRBV5-1
TGCGCCAGCAGCTTGGCCCAGGCCGAGGACTATGGCTACACCTTC
CASSLAQAEDYGYTF
>TRBJ2-4|.|few|TRBV27
TGTGCCAGCACCACAATCAAAAACATTCAGTACTTC
CASTTIKNIQYF
>TRBJ2-7|.|.|TRBV5-1
TGCGCCAGCAGCCCACTTCAGGAGGGAGCCTACGAGCAGTACTTC
CASSPLQEGAYEQYF
>TRBJ2-5|.|few|TRBV30
TGTGCCTGGACCAGGGAAGAGACCCAGTACTTC
CAWTREETQYF
>TRBJ1-1|.|.|TRBV7-2
TGTGCCAGCAGCTTAGGGACTTATTATTTGAACACTGAAGCTTTCTTT
CASSLGTYYLNTEAFF
>TRBJ2-7|TRBD2|.|TRBV20-1
TGCAGTGCTAGAGATCAACGCGGGGGGACCTACGAGCAGTACTTC
CSARDQRGGTYEQYF
>TRBJ1-5|.|few|TRBV10-3
TGTGCCATCAGTGAGTCGTCGGAACAGCCCCAGCATTTT
CAISESSEQPQHF
>TRBJ1-2|.|many|TRBV6-2/TRBV6-3
TGTGCCAGCAGTTACGACAGGCTGTATGGCTACACCTTC
CASSYDRLYGYTF
>TRBJ2-7|TRBD2|few|TRBV28
TGTGCCAGCAGTTCATTCTCACTAGCGGAACGTCAAGAGCAGTACTTC
CASSSFSLAERQEQYF
>TRBJ1-3|.|few|TRBV6-4
TGTGCCAGCAGTTACCTGACAAGTGCAGGGATGATTGGAAACACCATATATTTT
CASSYLTSAGMIGNTIYF
>TRBJ2-2|.|.|TRBV29-1
TGCAGCGTGTTCAAACAGGGAAACACCGGGGAGCTGTTTTTT
CSVFKQGNTGELFF
>TRBJ1-2|.|few|TRBV3-1
TGTGCCAGCAGCCAAGAGCGTGCCGCCTACACCTTC
CASSQERAAYTF
>TRBJ2-3|TRBD2|few|TRBV30
TGTGCCTGGAGTTTCGCGGGAGTCCCAGATACGCAGTATTTT
CAWSFAGVPDTQYF
>TRBJ2-4|.|.|TRBV19
TGTGCCAGTAGTATAGTGGGATTCGCTTCAAAAAACATTCAGTACTTC
CASSIVGFASKNIQYF
>TRBJ1-6|.|.|TRBV6-1
TGTGCCAGCAGGTCCGGGGCCTGGAATTCACCCCTCCACTTT
CASRSGAWNSPLHF
>TRBJ1-6|TRBD1|.|TRBV2
TGTGCCAGCAGCGTAGGGACAGGGAAGTCACCCCTCCACTTT
CASSVGTGKSPLHF
>TRBJ2-2|TRBD1|.|TRBV5-1
TGCGCCAGCAGCCCGCATGGACAGGGCCCGAACACCGGGGAGCTGTTTTTT
CASSPHGQGPNTGELFF
>TRBJ1-1|TRBD1|few|TRBV30
TGTGCCTGGAGTGTTAAGGGGGCGAACACTGAAGCTTTCTTT
CAWSVKGANTEAFF
>TRBJ2-6|.|.|TRBV19
TGTGCCAGTATGTCCCAGACTGGGGCCAACGTCCTGACTTTC
CASMSQTGANVLTF